This record covers a single T cell receptor (beta chain). The sample belongs to a study of blood T cell repertoires in COVID-19. From germline, CDR1 is SGHTA and CDR2 FQGNSA. The CDR3 is made up of 16 amino acids. V was pared by 1 base and J by 2 bases, with 5 bases of the junction left unmatched. Authors' data handling: Amplification of reference gene primers provided the estimated nucleated cell counts. Libraries were prepared by immunoSEQ multiplex PCR; TCRdb keeps only in-frame clonotypes and omits some of them. V, J and clone size reflect that table, while D and trimming were determined from the DNA. The table has 200,000 to 300,000 clones, about 86% seen once; the top ten hold around 1.4%.

This TCR was sampled from a man aged 80 or over with acute or convalescent COVID-19. The chain carries TRBV7-2 and TRBJ2-3; 8 bases match TRBD2. Sequences were obtained from peripheral blood. CDR3 region: CASSLVGGGNTDTQYF. The CDR3 bases are TGTGCCAGCAGCTTAGTGGGCGGGGGGAACACAGATACGCAGTATTTT.